The 26 T cell receptor beta chains listed next were all sequenced from one sample in a study of chemoradiotherapy in HPV16-positive cancers. Only in-frame clones appear in the TCRdb table, and some are missing; sequencing was by immunoSEQ multiplex PCR. In the table there are 53,000 or so clones, more than 75% of which are singletons. This specimen was blood, taken from a patient who underwent chemoradiotherapy. These receptors were collected from a human donor with HPV-associated anogenital cancer.

The chain joins TRBV20-1 to TRBJ2-3; D unclear. V lost 3 bases, J lost 6 bases, and 7 bases lay in between. Germline CDR1 is DFQATT and CDR2 is SNEGSKA (reference sequence). The CDR3 covers 11 residues. The CDR3 nucleotides read TGCAGTGCTAGGGCAGCGGATACGCAGTATTTT. It is translated as CSARAADTQYF.

This sequence joins TRBV30 and TRBJ2-5; D not resolved. CDR1 GTSNPN and CDR2 SVGIG come from the germline V gene (reference sequence). The CDR3 consists of 10 residues. V dropped 4 bases and J dropped 2 bases, with 2 bases sitting between them. CDR3 sequence: CAWMQETQYF. The DNA for the CDR3 is TGTGCCTGGATGCAAGAGACCCAGTACTTC.

This chain connects TRBV14 to TRBJ2-3; D is perhaps TRBD1 (6 bases). Trimming pared 3 bases from V and 1 base from J, leaving 14 bases between. This CDR3 has 16 amino acids. Per germline, CDR1 SGHDN and CDR2 FVKESK. The CDR3 here is CASSHAGAIRTDTQYF. DNA of the CDR3: TGTGCCAGCAGCCATGCAGGGGCTATTCGCACAGATACGCAGTATTTT.

CDR3 region: CASSTTMPQNTQYF. CDR3 nucleotide sequence: TGCGCCAGCAGCACGACCATGCCACAAAATACGCAGTATTTT. This sequence joins TRBV5-1 and TRBJ2-3; D ambiguous. Germline lookup yields CDR1 SGHRS and CDR2 YFSETQ. V lost 4 bases, J lost 7 bases, and 16 bases lay in between. The CDR3 sequence is 14 residues long.

The CDR3 spells CASSYSWNTEAFF. CDR3 sequence (DNA): TGTGCCAGCAGTTACTCGTGGAACACTGAAGCTTTCTTT. This chain links TRBV6-5 with TRBJ1-1; D remains unclear. The length of the CDR3 is 13 residues. CDR1 MNHEY and CDR2 SVGAGI come from the germline V gene. The V and J ends lost 0 bases and 1 base respectively, with 3 bases between them.

This sequence joins TRBV7-2 and TRBJ2-4; 9 bases are a match to TRBD2. The germline V gene encodes CDR1 SGHTA and CDR2 FQGNSA. V gave up 6 bases and J gave up 7 bases; unmatched junction bases: 4. This CDR3 contains 13 residues. The CDR3 DNA reads TGTGCCAGCAGACCCAGCGGGGGGAACATTCAGTACTTC. Translation gives CASRPSGGNIQYF.

The chain has TRBV19 and TRBJ2-1, with 9 bases lining up with TRBD1. Germline CDR1 is LNHDA and CDR2 is SQIVND (reference sequence). There are 15 residues in the CDR3. Trimming cost V 7 bases and J 5 bases; bases outside gene matches: 9. The CDR3 is CASTQDRGYDNEQFF. The CDR3 DNA reads as TGTGCCAGTACCCAGGACAGGGGCTATGACAATGAGCAGTTCTTC.

The genes are TRBV7-8 and TRBJ1-5; 8 nucleotides agree with TRBD1. Germline lookup yields CDR1 SGHVS and CDR2 FQNEAQ. Trimming took 1 base from V and 4 from J; bases not matched to a gene: 6. The CDR3 extends over 16 amino acids. CDR3 coding DNA: TGTGCCAGCAGCTTAGAGACGGGACAGGTTAATCAGCCCCAGCATTTT. Residues: CASSLETGQVNQPQHF.

The chain has TRBV7-3 and TRBJ2-5; D may be TRBD2 (5 bases). CDR3 length equals 13 residues. Germline values: CDR1 SGHTA, CDR2 FQGTGA. Trimming stripped 1 base from V and 5 bases from J, with 8 bases between. The CDR3 spells CASSLSGGETQYF. In DNA, the CDR3 is TGTGCCAGCAGCTTAAGCGGCGGGGAGACCCAGTACTTC. The full variable domain, in which reference TRBV7-3 and TRBJ2-5 provide the parts outside the CDR3, is GAGVSQTPSNKVTEKGKYVELRCDPISGHTALYWYRQSLGQGPEFLIYFQGTGAADDSGLPNDRFFAVRPEGSVSTLKIQRTERGDSAVYLCASSLSGGETQYFGPGTRLLVL.

The gene calls are TRBV5-6 and TRBJ2-7; 8 positions agree with TRBD2. This CDR3 has 14 residues. Germline lookup yields CDR1 SGHDT and CDR2 YYEEEE. The J segment lost 3 bases and the V segment lost 4 bases, leaving 6 bases of the junction unmatched. CDR3 loop: CASSLRTSSYEQYF. The CDR3 coding sequence is TGTGCCAGCAGCCTAAGGACTAGCAGCTACGAGCAGTACTTC.

This chain links TRBV9 with TRBJ1-4; D not certain. Germline lookup yields CDR1 SGDLS and CDR2 YYNGEE. V was shortened by 0 bases and J by 4 bases, with 10 bases between the two germline ends. The CDR3 consists of 15 residues. CDR3 residues: CASSVGGRSNEKLFF. The CDR3, as DNA: TGTGCCAGCAGCGTAGGTGGCAGGAGTAATGAAAAACTGTTTTTT.

The rearrangement links TRBV2 to TRBJ2-3; D not certain. CDR3 length equals 16 residues. Germline V CDR1 and CDR2: SNHLY, FYNNEI. Trimming shortened V by 0 bases and J by 1 base, and 11 bases separated the two germline ends. The CDR3 DNA reads as TGTGCCAGCAGTGAAGCCCGAGCCAGCGGCACAGATACGCAGTATTTT. As protein: CASSEARASGTDTQYF.

J is TRBJ1-1 and V is TRBV6-1; 7 bases align to TRBD1. The CDR3 consists of 15 residues. With 5 bases clipped from V and 3 bases from J, the junction kept 9 bases outside the gene matches. Germline-derived CDR1 and CDR2 are MNHNS and SASEGT. The DNA for the CDR3 is TGTGCCAGCAGTCTACGACAGGGTGGGGACACTGAAGCTTTCTTT. Translation: CASSLRQGGDTEAFF.

The V gene is TRBV5-5, the J gene TRBJ1-3, with a weak D call TRBD1 (5 bases). Germline V lookup: CDR1 SGHKS, CDR2 YYEKEE (reference sequence). This CDR3 has 15 residues. V lost 3 bases, J lost 0 bases, and 10 bases lay in between. The CDR3 reads CASSSDSFSGNTIYF. The CDR3 nucleotides read TGTGCCAGCAGCTCTGACAGTTTCTCTGGAAACACCATATATTTT.

V gene TRBV27 combines with J gene TRBJ1-2; 9 positions match TRBD1. The CDR3 has 15 amino acids. CDR1 is MNHEY, CDR2 SMNVEV, per germline (reference sequence). V trimming: 3 bases; J trimming: 7 bases; junction bases outside the gene matches: 9. For the CDR3, the DNA is TGTGCCAGCAGTTTTGGGGGACAGGGAACCAGTGGCTACACCTTC. Translated: CASSFGGQGTSGYTF.

The chain has TRBV2 and TRBJ1-1, with D hard to call. The germline V and J ends were trimmed by 6 bases and 1 base, with 9 bases remaining between them. Per the germline V gene, CDR1 is SNHLY and CDR2 is FYNNEI. The CDR3 length is 13 residues. Written as DNA, the CDR3 is TGTGCCAGCAGGGACGACCAGAACACTGAAGCTTTCTTT. The encoded protein is CASRDDQNTEAFF.

This clone has only one observation. The genes are TRBV28 and TRBJ1-4; D ambiguous. This CDR3 is built from 15 residues. The ends were cut back, 7 bases at V and 6 bases at J, with 18 bases in the middle. Germline loops: CDR1 MDHEN, CDR2 SYDVKM. The CDR3 is CASTTDGSSYEKLFF. DNA of the CDR3: TGTGCCAGCACCACTGACGGGAGTTCTTATGAAAAACTGTTTTTT.

The J gene is TRBJ2-7, the V gene TRBV5-5; 7 nucleotides agree with TRBD2. V was pared by 2 bases and J by 5 bases, with 7 bases of the junction left unmatched. The germline CDR1 and CDR2 sequences are SGHKS and YYEKEE (reference sequence). This CDR3 spans 14 amino acids. DNA of the CDR3: TGTGCCAGCAGCTTTTCCGGGGGGTTCGACGAGCAGTACTTC. Protein sequence: CASSFSGGFDEQYF.

This rearrangement joins TRBV19 to TRBJ2-2; D is uncertain. Germline lookup yields CDR1 LNHDA and CDR2 SQIVND (reference sequence). The CDR3 spans 14 residues. V was cut by 4 bases and J by 4 bases, with 10 bases left in between. This CDR3 reads CASSTRTPTGELFF. The CDR3 region has the DNA TGTGCCAGTAGTACTAGAACCCCCACCGGGGAGCTGTTTTTT.

CDR3 coding DNA: TGCGCCAGCAGCTTGGTAGCCAGCGGTACCGGGGAGCTGTTTTTT. Residues: CASSLVASGTGELFF. The rearrangement links TRBV5-1 to TRBJ2-2; D may be TRBD2 (5 bases). Germline assignment: CDR1 SGHRS and CDR2 YFSETQ. CDR3 size: 15 residues. Trimming removed 0 bases at V and 5 bases at J, with 11 bases between.

The chain combines TRBV6-5 with TRBJ2-7; tentatively, D is TRBD1 or TRBD2 (5 bases each). The V and J ends lost 5 bases and 2 bases respectively, with 16 bases between them. The germline gives CDR1 MNHEY, CDR2 SVGAGI. The CDR3 sequence is 15 residues long. CDR3: CASSPAGRRAYEQYF. The CDR3 nucleotides are TGTGCCAGCAGTCCAGCAGGGAGAAGGGCCTACGAGCAGTACTTC.

The genes are TRBV6-6 and TRBJ1-2; a weak D match, TRBD1 (5 bases). The germline V gene encodes CDR1 MNHNY and CDR2 SVGAGI (reference sequence). The CDR3 is 15 amino acids. V lost 6 bases to trimming and J lost 0 bases, with 14 bases between them. CDR3 nucleotides: TGTGCCAGCAGCGCTCCCCAGGGAACTAACTATGGCTACACCTTC. Protein: CASSAPQGTNYGYTF.

V and J are TRBV10-3 and TRBJ2-7; 7 bases agree with TRBD2. CDR1 is ENHRY, CDR2 SYGVKD, per germline. J lost 5 bases, V lost 4 bases, and 8 bases had no gene match. The length of the CDR3 is 14 residues. In DNA, the CDR3 is TGTGCCATCAGTGGGAGCGGGAAGGGACACGAGCAGTACTTC. Translated: CAISGSGKGHEQYF.

The chain combines TRBV9 with TRBJ1-2; D remains ambiguous. CDR1 is SGDLS and CDR2 is YYNGEE in the germline V gene. Trimming pared 3 bases from V and 8 bases from J, leaving 14 bases between. The CDR3 is 13 residues long. In nucleotides, the CDR3 is TGTGCCAGCAGCGCAAACCAAGGAAGGGGCTACACCTTC. Protein sequence: CASSANQGRGYTF.

The V gene is TRBV2, the J gene TRBJ2-5; TRBD2 is a possible D gene (5 bases). Germline CDR1 is SNHLY and CDR2 is FYNNEI. V gave up 5 bases and J gave up 9 bases, with 10 bases separating them. The length of the CDR3 is 11 residues. The CDR3 loop reads CASSTGLAQYF. The CDR3 region has the DNA TGTGCCAGCAGTACGGGGTTGGCCCAGTACTTC.

Details on this clone: One junction end disagrees with the germline gene, perhaps due to a read error. This chain uses TRBV2 with TRBJ2-5; TRBD2 aligns across 8 bases. The CDR3 covers 15 residues. Germline CDR1 SNHLY, CDR2 FYNNEI. The CDR3 protein is CASSKAGAPLETQYF. CDR3 in DNA: TGTGCCAGCAGTAAAGCGGGGGCACCGCTAGAGACCCAGTACTTC.